The rows below give T cell receptor beta chains drawn from one sample of a study of cytomegalovirus exposure and HLA in healthy donors. Clones were sequenced by immunoSEQ multiplex PCR, and TCRdb holds only the in-frame ones, with some missing. The sample holds under 150,000 clones, around three quarters seen once. The sample was PBMCs. The receptors shown here come from a woman between 55 and 75 years old in good health and CMV-seropositive. Each CDR3 is given with its conserved first and last residue. A D gene is named only where the DNA matches it firmly.

v_gene,d_gene,j_gene,CDR3aa
TRBV6-4,-,TRBJ2-3,CASSDRRGDTQYF
TRBV6-1,TRBD1,TRBJ1-3,CASTTGGAGNTIYF
TRBV25-1,TRBD1,TRBJ1-5,CASSDRGRNQPQHF
TRBV7-3,TRBD1,TRBJ2-5,CASSPQTGSSTQYF
TRBV7-9,-,TRBJ1-5,CASSDPSWRGSRPQHF
TRBV6-6,TRBD1,TRBJ1-1,CASTIQGVLTEAFF
TRBV7-3,TRBD2,TRBJ2-5,CASSLTGTSEETQYF
TRBV5-4,-,TRBJ1-2,CASSRDSYGYTF
TRBV27,TRBD1,TRBJ1-1,CASSFGTGAEAFF
TRBV10-3,TRBD1,TRBJ1-2,CAISRTGGSYGYTF